This T cell receptor beta chain is drawn from a study of blood T cell repertoires in COVID-19. Sequencing was performed with immunoSEQ multiplex PCR; in TCRdb, only in-frame clones are kept and a portion is missing. This sample has some 250,000 clones, with approximately 85% found just once. Per the germline V gene, CDR1 is SGHNT and CDR2 is YYREEE (reference sequence). This CDR3 is built from 12 residues. With 4 bases removed from V and 3 bases from J, the gap between germline ends came to 7 bases. The rearrangement uses TRBV5-4 and TRBJ1-2; D possibly corresponds to TRBD1 (5 bases). Input material: peripheral blood. The TCR sequence derives from a human donor in a cohort sampled during active COVID-19. The CDR3 sequence is CASSPGYYGYTF. The DNA for the CDR3 is TGTGCCAGCAGCCCAGGGTACTATGGCTACACCTTC.